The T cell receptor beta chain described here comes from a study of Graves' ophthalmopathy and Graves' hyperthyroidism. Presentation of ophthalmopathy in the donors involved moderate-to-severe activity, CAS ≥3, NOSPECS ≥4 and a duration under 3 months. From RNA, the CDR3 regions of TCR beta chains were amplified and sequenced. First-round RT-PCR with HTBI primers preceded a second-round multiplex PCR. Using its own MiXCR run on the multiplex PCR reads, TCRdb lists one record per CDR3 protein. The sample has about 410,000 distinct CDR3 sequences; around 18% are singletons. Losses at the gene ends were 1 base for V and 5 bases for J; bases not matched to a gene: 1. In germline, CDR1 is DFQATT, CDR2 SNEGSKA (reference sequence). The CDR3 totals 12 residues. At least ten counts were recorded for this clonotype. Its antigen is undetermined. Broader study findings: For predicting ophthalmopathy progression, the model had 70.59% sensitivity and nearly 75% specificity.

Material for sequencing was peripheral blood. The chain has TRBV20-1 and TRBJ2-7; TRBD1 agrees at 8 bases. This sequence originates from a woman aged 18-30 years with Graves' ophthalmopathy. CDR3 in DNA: TGCAGTGCTAGAGGCAGGGGGCACGAGCAGTACTTC. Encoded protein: CSARGRGHEQYF.